The source of this T cell receptor (beta chain) is a study of cytomegalovirus exposure and HLA in healthy donors. Broader study findings: In the analysis, some V segments, TRBV6-2 and TRBV6-3 included, were excluded as indistinguishable.

Looked up from germline, CDR1 is SGHVS and CDR2 is FQNEAQ. Losses at the gene ends were 5 bases for V and 5 bases for J; bases not matched to a gene: 10. The CDR3 has 16 residues. On this clone: Its antigen is still unknown.

Vbeta (60) and Jbeta (13) primers were used in the PCR. Method: immunoSEQ multiplex PCR; TCRdb's copy keeps in-frame clones and lacks some. This table has about 190,000 clones, about four fifths appearing once. The source material was PBMCs. The rearrangement uses TRBV7-8 and TRBJ2-5; TRBD2 aligns across 11 bases. The source is a man aged 25 to 45 in good health and CMV-seropositive. CDR3 amino acids: CASSHTSGGGLETQYF. The CDR3 DNA follows: TGTGCCAGCAGCCATACTAGCGGGGGCGGACTGGAGACCCAGTACTTC.